This TCR beta chain was found in a study of circulating and synovial CD4+ cells in juvenile arthritis. Study results and caveats: Some such blood samples were as oligoclonal as synovium. Circulating pathogenic-like lymphocytes shared a substantially higher fraction of CDR3 sequences with synovium than bulk blood. Traditional Vbeta family usage analysis missed the pathogenic-like versus bulk difference. CPL and bulk CD4 samples differed at least tenfold in T cell genomes.

Note on this clone: As yet, its antigen is unknown.

The length of the CDR3 is 14 residues. The germline V gene has CDR1 SGHNT and CDR2 YYREEE (reference sequence). The V and J ends lost 9 bases and 1 base, in that order; junction bases with no gene match: 9. Clones were read by immunoSEQ multiplex PCR, and TCRdb kept only the in-frame ones, dropping some. The sample carries tens of thousands of clones, around 95% recorded once. The specimen sequenced was CD4+ T cells from blood. The chain is built from TRBV5-4 and TRBJ1-1, with TRBD1 matching 7 bases. The TCR sequence derives from a human donor with juvenile idiopathic arthritis. For the CDR3, the DNA is TGTGCCATGGACAGGACCGGGTCGAACACTGAAGCTTTCTTT. Its protein is CAMDRTGSNTEAFF.